The rows below give T cell receptor beta chains drawn from one sample of a study of untreated major depressive disorder. Clones were read by immunoSEQ multiplex PCR, and TCRdb kept only the in-frame ones, dropping some. The sample has 20,000 to 25,000 clones; over 85% are singletons. Sequencing used CD4+ T cells from PBMCs. The receptor source for this set is a man aged 25-40 years in good health. Each CDR3 is given with its conserved first and last residue. A D gene is named only where the DNA matches it firmly. Clone size appears in some rows only: once, few, many, or a class for an expanded clone.

j_call v_call clone_size d_call cdr3_nt cdr3_aa
TRBJ2-6 TRBV4-3 - TRBD1 TGCGCCAGCAGCCAACGGGACAGGGACTCTGGGGCCAACGTCCTGACTTTC CASSQRDRDSGANVLTF
TRBJ2-4 TRBV5-1 - - TGCGCCAGCAGCCCGGGACACGGAGATCAGTACTTC CASSPGHGDQYF
TRBJ2-3 TRBV7-3 once - TGTGCCAGCAGCTTAGGCGGGACGGGCGCAGATACGCAGTATTTT CASSLGGTGADTQYF
TRBJ2-3 TRBV2 - TRBD2 TGTGCCAGACGAATGGGACTAACCAGCACAGATACGCAGTATTTT CARRMGLTSTDTQYF
TRBJ1-5 TRBV6-1 - - TGTGCCAGCAGTGAAGGACAGGTGATACAGCCCCAGCATTTT CASSEGQVIQPQHF
TRBJ2-7 TRBV9 once - TGTGCCAGCAGCCCTAACTCTTACGAGCAGTACTTC CASSPNSYEQYF
TRBJ2-7 TRBV29-1 - TRBD2 TGCAGCGTTGAGCCTAGCGGGGAGATAGGGGAGCAGTACTTC CSVEPSGEIGEQYF
TRBJ2-2 TRBV7-3 - - TGTGCCAGCAGCCTATACACCGGGGAGCTGTTTTTT CASSLYTGELFF
TRBJ2-2 TRBV29-1 - TRBD2 TGCGGAACCATGGGGGGGACCTTTACCGGGGAGCTGTTTTTT CGTMGGTFTGELFF
TRBJ2-7 TRBV29-1 - - TGCAGCGTTCTCCGTCCCCTCTCCTACGAGCAGTACTTC CSVLRPLSYEQYF
TRBJ2-5 TRBV10-3 - - TGTGCCATCAGTGACGGGAGTCAGATGGAGACCCAGTACTTC CAISDGSQMETQYF
TRBJ2-3 TRBV2 - TRBD2 TGTGCCAGTAATAGCGGGACTAGCACAGATACGCAGTATTTT CASNSGTSTDTQYF
TRBJ1-1 TRBV5-4 - - TGTGCCAGCAGCAAGGACCGAGGGCGGGACACTGAAGCTTTCTTT CASSKDRGRDTEAFF
TRBJ1-2 TRBV5-6 - - TGTGCCAGCAGCTTTAATCTTCTTCGGAGGGGAACTGGCTACACCTTC CASSFNLLRRGTGYTF
TRBJ2-3 TRBV5-8 - TRBD2 TGTGCCAGCAGCTTGGTATGGACTAGCGGGAGCACAGATACGCAGTATTTT CASSLVWTSGSTDTQYF
TRBJ2-1 TRBV5-1 - TRBD2 TGCGCCAGCAGCGGCTCGACTAGCGGGAGCTACAATGAGCAGTTCTTC CASSGSTSGSYNEQFF
TRBJ2-1 TRBV2 - TRBD2 TGTGCCAGCAGTGCCGATAGCGGGAGCTGGAATGAGCAGTTCTTC CASSADSGSWNEQFF
TRBJ2-7 TRBV4-1 - - TGCGCCAGCAGCCAAGTTGGCCAGCGGAACTACGAGCAGTACTTC CASSQVGQRNYEQYF
TRBJ1-1 TRBV11-3 - - TGTGCCAGCAGCTTTGAAGGGAACACTGAAGCTTTCTTT CASSFEGNTEAFF
TRBJ2-7 TRBV25-1 - TRBD2 TGTGCCAGCAGGGGCGGGGGGACTAGCGGGAGCCGCTACGAGCAGTACTTC CASRGGGTSGSRYEQYF
TRBJ2-1 TRBV5-1 - TRBD1 TGCGCCAGCAGCTTGGCGTGGGACAGGGGAATTTACAATGAGCAGTTCTTC CASSLAWDRGIYNEQFF
TRBJ1-1 TRBV15 once - TGTGCCACCAGCAGAGAGGGGGGCGTCATCACTGAAGCTTTCTTT CATSREGGVITEAFF
TRBJ2-5 TRBV7-9 - - TGTGCCAGCAGCTCGGCGGGACAAGAGACCCAGTACTTC CASSSAGQETQYF
TRBJ2-7 TRBV5-1 once - TGCGCCAGCAGCTTGGAGGGGAAGAGCTACGAGCAGTACTTC CASSLEGKSYEQYF
TRBJ2-7 TRBV2 - TRBD1 TGTGCCAGCAGGGCAGACAGGGGGGGATCCTACGAGCAGTACTTC CASRADRGGSYEQYF
TRBJ2-7 TRBV19 - TRBD1 TGTGCCACCTCGGACAGGGACGAGCAGTACTTC CATSDRDEQYF
TRBJ1-5 TRBV19 - - TGTGCCAGTAGTATAGCTTGGGCAGGCGAACGAATAAAACCCCAGCATTTT CASSIAWAGERIKPQHF